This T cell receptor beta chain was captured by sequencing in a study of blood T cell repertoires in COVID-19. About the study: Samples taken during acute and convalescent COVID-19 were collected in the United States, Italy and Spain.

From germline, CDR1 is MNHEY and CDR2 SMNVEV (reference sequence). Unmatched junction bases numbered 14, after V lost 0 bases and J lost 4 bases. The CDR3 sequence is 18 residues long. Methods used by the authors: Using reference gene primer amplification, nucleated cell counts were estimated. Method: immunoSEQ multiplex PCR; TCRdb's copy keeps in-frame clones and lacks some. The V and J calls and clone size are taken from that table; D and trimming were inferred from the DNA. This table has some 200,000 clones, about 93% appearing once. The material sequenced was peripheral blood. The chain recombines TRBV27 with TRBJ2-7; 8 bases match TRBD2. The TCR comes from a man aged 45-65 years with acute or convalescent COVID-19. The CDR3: CASSLSLQFAGGYYEQYF. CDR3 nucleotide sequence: TGTGCCAGCAGTTTATCCCTCCAATTTGCGGGAGGCTATTACGAGCAGTACTTC.